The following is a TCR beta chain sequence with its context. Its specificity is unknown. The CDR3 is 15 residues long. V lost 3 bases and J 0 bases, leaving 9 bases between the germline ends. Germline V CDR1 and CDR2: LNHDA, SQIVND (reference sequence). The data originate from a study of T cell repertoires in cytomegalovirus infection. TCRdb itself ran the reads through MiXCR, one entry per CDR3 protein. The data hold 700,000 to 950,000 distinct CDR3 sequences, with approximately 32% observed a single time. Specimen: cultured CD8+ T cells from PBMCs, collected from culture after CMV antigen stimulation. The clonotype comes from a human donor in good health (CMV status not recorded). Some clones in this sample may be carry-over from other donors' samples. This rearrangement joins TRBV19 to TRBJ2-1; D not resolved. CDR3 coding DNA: TGTGCCAGTAGTATCCCGCCGAGCTCCTACAATGAGCAGTTCTTC. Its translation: CASSIPPSSYNEQFF.